The 24 T cell receptor beta chains in this list originate from one sample, sequenced in a study of T cells in Graves' hyperthyroidism and ophthalmopathy (dated by TCRdb to the late 2010s). Libraries were made using multiplex PCR. For sequencing, an Illumina HiSeq 2000 was employed. Amplification of TCR beta CDR3 regions was carried out from RNA transcripts. A first-round RT-PCR of the TCR CDR3 used the HTBI primer set with the Qiagen OneStep RT-PCR kit. In TCRdb, the public reads were trimmed at Q25 with fastp and aligned with MiXCR, with productive beta chains retained. A single entry per CDR3 protein holds the most common genes and DNA from its merged rows. Within this sample are hundreds of thousands of distinct CDR3 sequences, with roughly 14% of them counted one time only. The ten largest clones add up to 3.5% to 4.5% of the sample. The sample taken for sequencing was blood. The receptors were sampled from a woman in her thirties or forties with Graves' ophthalmopathy.

This clonotype was seen many times. CDR3 coding DNA: TGTGCCAGCAGTTTAGCTGTCCTACATCACGAGCAGTACTTC. Amino acids: CASSLAVLHHEQYF. The chain combines TRBV12-3 or TRBV12-4 with TRBJ2-7, with D uncertain. CDR3 length: 14 amino acids. Trimming removed 0 bases at V and 5 bases at J, with 11 bases between.

This clonotype was counted ten times or more. V usage is TRBV6-1 and J usage is TRBJ2-7, with D possibly being TRBD1 or TRBD2 (5 bases each). This CDR3 has 15 amino acids. Germline V gives CDR1 MNHNS, CDR2 SASEGT. The V and J ends lost 7 bases and 0 bases respectively, with 16 bases between them. CDR3 DNA sequence: TGTGCCAGCACCCCTAGCCCAGGGCTCTCCTACGAGCAGTACTTC. It encodes CASTPSPGLSYEQYF.

The chain carries TRBV4-3 and TRBJ1-5; D unclear. Germline V gives CDR1 LGHNA, CDR2 YSLEER. The CDR3 totals 13 residues. The V end was cut by 3 bases, the J end by 5 bases, with 8 bases between. The CDR3 is CASSQAIHQPQHF. The DNA of the CDR3 is TGCGCCAGCAGCCAGGCTATACATCAGCCCCAGCATTTT.

This clonotype was counted many times. V usage is TRBV29-1 and J usage is TRBJ2-5, with a weak D call TRBD2 (7 bases). Trimming took off 7 bases at V and 5 bases at J, with 14 bases between the two ends. Looked up from germline, CDR1 is SQVTM and CDR2 is ANQGSEA. The CDR3 is 12 residues long. As DNA, the CDR3 is TGCAGCGCCGTGGGGGGGCGGGAGACCCAGTACTTC. As protein: CSAVGGRETQYF.

Many counts were recorded for this clonotype. This chain uses TRBV12-5 with TRBJ2-5; TRBD2 aligns across 13 bases. CDR3 length: 15 amino acids. The J segment lost 3 bases and the V segment lost 4 bases, leaving 2 bases of the junction unmatched. Germline V CDR1 and CDR2: LGHNT, FRNRAP. CDR3 bases: TGTGCTAGTGGTTCCGGACTAGCGGGAGAAGAGACCCAGTACTTC. Its protein is CASGSGLAGEETQYF.

This chain uses TRBV11-2 with TRBJ2-2, with a possible D match to TRBD1 (5 bases). Trimming removed 2 bases from V and 12 bases from J, with 25 bases in between. The CDR3 spans 17 residues. Germline V CDR1 and CDR2: SGHAT, FQNNGV. The CDR3 region is CASSLTPATARTGQLFF. The CDR3 DNA sequence: TGTGCCAGCAGCTTAACCCCCGCGACAGCGAGAACCGGACAGCTGTTTTTT.

V gene TRBV6-2 or TRBV6-3 combines with J gene TRBJ1-1, with 7 bases fitting TRBD1. In germline, CDR1 is MNHEY, CDR2 SVGEGT. The CDR3 is 14 amino acids. V trimming: 6 bases; J trimming: 5 bases; junction bases outside the gene matches: 9. As DNA, the CDR3 is TGTGCCAGCAGAGGACCAGGGGGAGAGACTGAAGCTTTCTTT. It is translated as CASRGPGGETEAFF.

Comment on this clonotype: This may be a read error: a much more frequent sequence differs by one nucleotide. The rearrangement joins TRBV7-2 to TRBJ1-1; D is unresolved. The CDR3 is 13 residues long. From germline, CDR1 is SGHTA and CDR2 FQGNSA. The CDR3 region has the DNA TGTGCCAGCAGCTTAAAAGACGGCACTGAAGCTCTCTTT. Translation: CASSLKDGTEALF.

There are many counts of this clonotype. This chain uses TRBV28 with TRBJ1-2; 8 bases fit TRBD1. CDR1 and CDR2 (germline): MDHEN, SYDVKM. Trimming took 4 bases from V and 5 from J; bases not matched to a gene: 12. The CDR3 sequence is 16 residues long. CDR3 amino acids: CASSSPAGTGTYGYTF. The DNA of the CDR3 is TGTGCCAGCAGTTCCCCCGCCGGGACAGGCACTTATGGCTACACCTTC.

This clonotype occurred many times. This chain joins TRBV12-3 or TRBV12-4 and TRBJ2-2, with D possibly matching TRBD2 (6 bases). The V end was cut by 6 bases, the J end by 7 bases, with 24 bases between. The CDR3 is 17 amino acids. CDR3 in amino acids: CASRPTGVRLAGGELFF. The CDR3 nucleotides read TGTGCCAGCAGACCTACGGGGGTGAGGCTAGCCGGCGGGGAGCTGTTTTTT.

This clonotype was recorded at least ten times. The V gene is TRBV24-1, the J gene TRBJ2-1; 7 bases are a match to TRBD2. The CDR3 has 16 amino acids. V was clipped by 2 bases and J by 3 bases; unmatched bases: 6. Germline loops: CDR1 KGHDR, CDR2 SFDVKD. CDR3 region: CATSDSEGGNYNEQFF. CDR3 DNA: TGTGCCACCAGTGATTCGGAGGGAGGGAACTACAATGAGCAGTTCTTC.

Many counts were recorded for this clonotype. The rearrangement uses TRBV2 and TRBJ2-7; D call uncertain. The CDR3 covers 14 residues. Germline V gene lookup returns CDR1 SNHLY and CDR2 FYNNEI. V lost 4 bases, J lost 3 bases, and 13 bases lay in between. The CDR3: CASSGKRANYEQYF. The CDR3 DNA reads as TGTGCCAGCAGTGGAAAAAGGGCCAACTACGAGCAGTACTTC.

The table lists this clonotype with a few counts. The chain is built from TRBV20-1 and TRBJ2-2, with a weak D call TRBD2 (6 bases). V was cut by 3 bases and J by 1 base, with 12 bases left in between. Per germline, CDR1 DFQATT and CDR2 SNEGSKA (reference sequence). The CDR3 runs 15 residues. The CDR3 DNA sequence: TGCAGTGCTAGGAGTGGGGAGGTGAACACCGGGGAGCTGTTTTTT. Translated: CSARSGEVNTGELFF.

This clonotype was detected many times. The J gene is TRBJ2-7, the V gene TRBV28; possible D gene TRBD1, 6 bases. From germline, CDR1 is MDHEN and CDR2 SYDVKM. Trimming took 2 bases from V and 3 from J, leaving 17 bases between them. The CDR3 spans 16 residues. CDR3 sequence: CASSLRSTGVNYEQYF. CDR3 bases: TGTGCCAGCAGTTTAAGATCGACAGGAGTCAACTACGAGCAGTACTTC.

The rearrangement links TRBV5-1 to TRBJ1-1; D is unclear. This CDR3 has 13 residues. V was cut by 3 bases and J by 4 bases, with 10 bases left in between. Germline CDR1 and CDR2: SGHRS and YFSETQ. Written as DNA, the CDR3 is TGCGCCAGCAGCTCCCCCTTAAGCACTGAAGCTTTCTTT. This codes for CASSSPLSTEAFF.

Details on this clonotype: It may be a read error: a sequence one base away is much more abundant. The chain recombines TRBV6-1 with TRBJ2-2; 7 bases line up with TRBD1. V lost 6 bases and J lost 3; bases outside the gene matches: 4. Germline V gene lookup returns CDR1 MNHNS and CDR2 SASEGT. The CDR3 has 14 amino acids. The CDR3 loop reads CASRQGVYTGELFF. The CDR3 DNA follows: TGTGCCAGCAGGCAGGGGGTATACACCGGGGAGCTGTTTTTT.

V is TRBV6-2 or TRBV6-3 and J is TRBJ2-7, with TRBD2 as a possible D gene (5 bases). The CDR3 sequence is 14 residues long. Germline assignment: CDR1 MNHEY and CDR2 SVGEGT. V gave up 6 bases and J gave up 4 bases, with 16 bases separating them. The CDR3 coding sequence is TGTGCCAGCAGGGCGGACTGGCGAACGTACGAGCAGTACTTC. Amino acids: CASRADWRTYEQYF.

This clonotype was seen at least ten times. This may arise from a read error, as a much more abundant clone is one base away. V usage is TRBV5-6 and J usage is TRBJ2-7; D tentatively fits TRBD1 or TRBD2 (5 bases each). V lost 5 bases to trimming and J lost 0 bases, with 12 bases between them. There are 14 residues in the CDR3. CDR1 SGHDT and CDR2 YYEEEE come from the germline V gene. CDR3 in amino acids: CASSEGLGSYEQYF. The CDR3 nucleotides read TGTGCCAGCAGTGAGGGGCTGGGCTCCTACGAGCAGTACTTC. Full variable domain (missing parts from reference TRBV5-6 and TRBJ2-7): DAGVTQSPTHLIKTRGQQVTLRCSPKSGHDTVSWYQQALGQGPQFIFQYYEEEERQRGNFPDRFSGHQFPNYSSELNVNALLLGDSALYLCASSEGLGSYEQYFGPGTRLTVT.

This clonotype was counted many times. The chain has TRBV28 and TRBJ2-7; 14 nucleotides align to TRBD2. J gave up 1 base and V 8 bases, and 7 bases lay outside the gene matches. Germline CDR1 MDHEN, CDR2 SYDVKM. CDR3 length: 16 residues. The CDR3 DNA reads as TGTGCCAGCGGTTCTGGGACTAGCGGGAGTTCCTACGAGCAGTACTTC. Its translation: CASGSGTSGSSYEQYF.

In its sample, this clonotype was seen many times. This sequence joins TRBV12-3 or TRBV12-4 and TRBJ2-7; D is possibly TRBD2 (5 bases). The V end lost 6 bases, the J end lost 0 bases, and 9 bases lay between the germline ends. The length of the CDR3 is 13 residues. CDR3 region: CASRTSSSYEQYF. In DNA, the CDR3 is TGTGCCAGCAGAACTAGTAGCTCCTACGAGCAGTACTTC.

This clonotype was seen many times. The rearrangement uses TRBV6-1 and TRBJ1-5; D gene ambiguous. Germline V gene lookup returns CDR1 MNHNS and CDR2 SASEGT. Trimming took off 3 bases at V and 4 bases at J, with 10 bases between the two ends. The CDR3 is 14 residues long. CDR3 nucleotide sequence: TGTGCCAGCAGTGAGGAATCCAGGAATCAGCCCCAGCATTTT. This gives the protein CASSEESRNQPQHF.

This clonotype was detected a few times. The chain combines TRBV15 with TRBJ1-1; 7 bases fit TRBD1. Trimming at V came to 6 bases and at J to 2 bases, leaving 6 bases not matched to a gene. CDR3 length equals 14 residues. Germline CDR1 reads LNHNV; CDR2 reads YYDKDF (reference sequence). The CDR3 loop reads CATRKGQTNTEAFF. The CDR3 coding sequence is TGTGCCACCAGGAAGGGACAGACAAACACTGAAGCTTTCTTT. Variable domain in full (rest from reference TRBV15 and TRBJ1-1): DAMVIQNPRYQVTQFGKPVTLSCSQTLNHNVMYWYQQKSSQAPKLLFHYYDKDFNNEADTPDNFQSRRPNTSFCFLDIRSPGLGDTAMYLCATRKGQTNTEAFFGQGTRLTVV.

In its sample, this clonotype was seen a few times. The V gene is TRBV30, the J gene TRBJ2-5; no reliable D call. V shed 1 base and J shed 2 bases, with 11 bases lying between them. The CDR3 loop spans 14 amino acids. The germline gives CDR1 GTSNPN, CDR2 SVGIG (reference sequence). CDR3 residues: CAWSDPRVQETQYF. CDR3 sequence (DNA): TGTGCCTGGAGTGACCCCCGGGTGCAAGAGACCCAGTACTTC.

This CDR3 is CASSVGLGDSGANVLTF. CDR3 in DNA: TGTGCCAGCAGCGTAGGGTTAGGGGATTCTGGGGCCAACGTCCTGACTTTC. This sequence joins TRBV9 and TRBJ2-6; D perhaps matches TRBD1 (5 bases). This CDR3 has 17 amino acids. The germline V and J ends were trimmed by 0 bases and 1 base, with 11 bases remaining between them. The V gene's germline CDR1 is SGDLS and CDR2 YYNGEE.